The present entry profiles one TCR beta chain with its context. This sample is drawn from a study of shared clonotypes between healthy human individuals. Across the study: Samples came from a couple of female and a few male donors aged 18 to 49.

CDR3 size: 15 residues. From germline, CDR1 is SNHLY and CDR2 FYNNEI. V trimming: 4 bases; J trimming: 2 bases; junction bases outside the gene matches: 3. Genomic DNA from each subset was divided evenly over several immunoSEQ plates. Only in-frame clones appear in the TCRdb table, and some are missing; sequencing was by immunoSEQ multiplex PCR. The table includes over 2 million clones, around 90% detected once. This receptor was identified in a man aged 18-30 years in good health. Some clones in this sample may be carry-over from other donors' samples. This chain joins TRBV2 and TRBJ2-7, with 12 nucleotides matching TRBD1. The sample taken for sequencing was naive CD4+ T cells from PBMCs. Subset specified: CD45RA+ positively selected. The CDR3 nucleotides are TGTGCCAGCAGTGTAGGGACAGGGGGCCCCTACGAGCAGTACTTC. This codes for CASSVGTGGPYEQYF. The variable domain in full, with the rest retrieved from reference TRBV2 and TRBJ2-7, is EPEVTQTPSHQVTQMGQEVILRCVPISNHLYFYWYRQILGQKVEFLVSFYNNEISEKSEIFDDQFSVERPDGSNFTLKIRSTKLEDSAMYFCASSVGTGGPYEQYFGPGTRLTVT.